The rows below give T cell receptor beta chains drawn from one sample of a study of blood T cell repertoires in COVID-19. Here immunoSEQ multiplex PCR was the method, and the copy in TCRdb shows in-frame clones only, minus some. The table records approximately 170,000 clones, under 80% of them present only once. The sample taken for sequencing was peripheral blood. All receptors come from a woman in her forties or fifties with acute or convalescent COVID-19. Each CDR3 is given with its conserved first and last residue. D genes are given only for firm matches. Clone size, where shown, is once, few, many, or a class for clones that have expanded.

clone size: -; V gene: TRBV28; D gene: -; J gene: TRBJ2-5; CDR3 DNA: TGTGCCAGCAGCCGGGCGGGGCCCCAAGAGACCCAGTACTTC; CDR3 protein: CASSRAGPQETQYF
clone size: few; V gene: TRBV24-1; D gene: -; J gene: TRBJ1-2; CDR3 DNA: TGTGCCACCAGTGGGGGCAGGCCCCCTTATGGCTACACCTTC; CDR3 protein: CATSGGRPPYGYTF
clone size: -; V gene: TRBV29-1; D gene: TRBD2; J gene: TRBJ2-1; CDR3 DNA: TGCAGCGTTGAAGATGTTACTAGCGGGAGGTTCAATGAGCAGTTCTTC; CDR3 protein: CSVEDVTSGRFNEQFF
clone size: -; V gene: TRBV15; D gene: -; J gene: TRBJ2-5; CDR3 DNA: TGTGCCACCAGCAGAGAAGAAGCAGAGACCCAGTACTTC; CDR3 protein: CATSREEAETQYF
clone size: once; V gene: TRBV6-1; D gene: -; J gene: TRBJ1-6; CDR3 DNA: TGTGCCAGCAGTGAAGCCCCCGGGTTCTCGAATTCACCCCTCCACTTT; CDR3 protein: CASSEAPGFSNSPLHF
clone size: -; V gene: TRBV7-9; D gene: -; J gene: TRBJ1-4; CDR3 DNA: TGTGCCAGCAGCTTACAGGGGTTTGGGAACGAAAAACTGTTTTTT; CDR3 protein: CASSLQGFGNEKLFF
clone size: -; V gene: TRBV14; D gene: TRBD1; J gene: TRBJ1-2; CDR3 DNA: TGTGCCAGCAGCCTCCGGGACAGGGGGATCTATGGCTACACCTTC; CDR3 protein: CASSLRDRGIYGYTF
clone size: -; V gene: TRBV5-1; D gene: -; J gene: TRBJ1-3; CDR3 DNA: TGCGCCAGCAGCTTGTCAGGGGATGGAAACACCATATATTTT; CDR3 protein: CASSLSGDGNTIYF
clone size: -; V gene: TRBV28; D gene: -; J gene: TRBJ1-6; CDR3 DNA: TGTGCCAGCTTGGGCCCCCTTGGTAATTCACCCCTCCACTTT; CDR3 protein: CASLGPLGNSPLHF
clone size: few; V gene: TRBV4-3; D gene: TRBD2; J gene: TRBJ2-7; CDR3 DNA: TGCGCCAGCAGCCCTAGCGGGGGATCCTACGAGCAGTACTTC; CDR3 protein: CASSPSGGSYEQYF
clone size: once; V gene: TRBV18; D gene: -; J gene: TRBJ1-1; CDR3 DNA: TGTGCCAGCTCCAAGGACAGTAATATGAACACTGAAGCTTTCTTT; CDR3 protein: CASSKDSNMNTEAFF
clone size: few; V gene: TRBV14; D gene: -; J gene: TRBJ2-7; CDR3 DNA: TGTGCCAGCAGCCCCGAGTCCTACGAGCAGTACTTC; CDR3 protein: CASSPESYEQYF
clone size: -; V gene: TRBV10-3; D gene: TRBD1; J gene: TRBJ1-1; CDR3 DNA: TGTGCCATCAGTGAGCAACAGGGGGCTGAGGCTTTCTTT; CDR3 protein: CAISEQQGAEAFF
clone size: few; V gene: TRBV28; D gene: -; J gene: TRBJ2-2; CDR3 DNA: TGTGCCAGCAGTACTGCCCCGTTACGGGGGGCGGGCACCGGGGAGCTGTTTTTT; CDR3 protein: CASSTAPLRGAGTGELFF
clone size: -; V gene: TRBV5-1; D gene: TRBD1; J gene: TRBJ2-7; CDR3 DNA: TGCGCCAGCAGCTCCGGGACAGGGAACTACGAGCAGTACTTC; CDR3 protein: CASSSGTGNYEQYF
clone size: once; V gene: TRBV6-5; D gene: -; J gene: TRBJ2-6; CDR3 DNA: TGTGCCAGCAGTTTGACAGGGAGGGGGGCCAACGTCCTGACTTTC; CDR3 protein: CASSLTGRGANVLTF
clone size: -; V gene: TRBV5-1; D gene: -; J gene: TRBJ2-3; CDR3 DNA: TGCGCCAGCAGCTTGGAAGCGTATAGCACAGATACGCAGTATTTT; CDR3 protein: CASSLEAYSTDTQYF
clone size: -; V gene: TRBV19; D gene: TRBD2; J gene: TRBJ2-1; CDR3 DNA: TGTGCCAGTAGTATTTATATGGGCGGGAGAGAAGTTACACGGAATGAGCAGTTCTTC; CDR3 protein: CASSIYMGGREVTRNEQFF
clone size: few; V gene: TRBV3-1/TRBV3-2; D gene: -; J gene: TRBJ2-7; CDR3 DNA: TGTGCCAGCAGCCAAGCTTCTAGCTTCGAGCAGTACTTC; CDR3 protein: CASSQASSFEQYF
clone size: -; V gene: TRBV28; D gene: TRBD1; J gene: TRBJ1-1; CDR3 DNA: TGTGCCAGCAGCCGCGACAGGGCTGACACTGAAGCTTTCTTT; CDR3 protein: CASSRDRADTEAFF
clone size: few; V gene: TRBV4-2; D gene: -; J gene: TRBJ2-7; CDR3 DNA: TGTGCCAGCAGCCTCGACTCGAGCTCCTACGAGCAGTACTTC; CDR3 protein: CASSLDSSSYEQYF
clone size: -; V gene: TRBV6-5; D gene: TRBD2; J gene: TRBJ2-7; CDR3 DNA: TGTGCCAGCAGCCGTGTTCGCGGGAGCGGCGAGCAGTACTTC; CDR3 protein: CASSRVRGSGEQYF
clone size: -; V gene: TRBV24-1; D gene: -; J gene: TRBJ2-1; CDR3 DNA: TGTGCCACCAGTGCCTTCGGGACAAGAAATGAGCAGTTCTTC; CDR3 protein: CATSAFGTRNEQFF
clone size: few; V gene: TRBV4-3; D gene: TRBD1; J gene: TRBJ1-6; CDR3 DNA: TGCGCCAGCAGCCAGGACCGGACAGGGAGCAATTCACCCCTCCACTTT; CDR3 protein: CASSQDRTGSNSPLHF
clone size: -; V gene: TRBV2; D gene: TRBD1; J gene: TRBJ2-7; CDR3 DNA: TGTGCCAGCAGTGACCCAGGGGACAGTCGGTATCCCGCTTCCTACGAGCAGTACTTC; CDR3 protein: CASSDPGDSRYPASYEQYF
clone size: few; V gene: TRBV9; D gene: -; J gene: TRBJ1-3; CDR3 DNA: TGTGCCAGCAGCGCACTCGGAAACACCATATATTTT; CDR3 protein: CASSALGNTIYF
clone size: -; V gene: TRBV30; D gene: -; J gene: TRBJ1-6; CDR3 DNA: TGTGCCTGGAGCGGTGGTTCGAACTCACCCCTCCACTTT; CDR3 protein: CAWSGGSNSPLHF
clone size: -; V gene: TRBV5-1; D gene: -; J gene: TRBJ1-4; CDR3 DNA: TGCGCCAGCAGCTTAACAGTGAGAGGGGGTTTATATGAAAAACTGTTTTTT; CDR3 protein: CASSLTVRGGLYEKLFF
clone size: -; V gene: TRBV30; D gene: TRBD1; J gene: TRBJ1-1; CDR3 DNA: TGTGCCTGGAGTGTACTAGAAACAGGGGGCACTGAAGCTTTCTTT; CDR3 protein: CAWSVLETGGTEAFF
clone size: once; V gene: TRBV30; D gene: TRBD2; J gene: TRBJ2-7; CDR3 DNA: TGTGCCTGGACCGACGGGGGTCGGGAGGCCTACGAGCAGTACTTC; CDR3 protein: CAWTDGGREAYEQYF
clone size: few; V gene: TRBV18; D gene: -; J gene: TRBJ1-2; CDR3 DNA: TGTGCCAGCTCACCAAGTCCCAGGAACTATGGCTACACCTTC; CDR3 protein: CASSPSPRNYGYTF
clone size: -; V gene: TRBV2; D gene: -; J gene: TRBJ2-7; CDR3 DNA: TGTGCCAGCCTTGTGTCCTACGAGCAGTACTTC; CDR3 protein: CASLVSYEQYF
clone size: once; V gene: TRBV28; D gene: -; J gene: TRBJ1-2; CDR3 DNA: TGTGCCAGCAGCACCAATGGAGGAGCCTATGGCTACACCTTC; CDR3 protein: CASSTNGGAYGYTF
clone size: -; V gene: TRBV10-1; D gene: TRBD1; J gene: TRBJ2-7; CDR3 DNA: TGCGCCAGCAGTGAGTCCGGACAGGGTGGCTCCCGCGAGCAGTACTTC; CDR3 protein: CASSESGQGGSREQYF
clone size: -; V gene: TRBV27; D gene: -; J gene: TRBJ2-7; CDR3 DNA: TGTGCCAGCAGTAGACGGGACATAAATAGCGAGCAGTACTTC; CDR3 protein: CASSRRDINSEQYF
clone size: -; V gene: TRBV2; D gene: TRBD1; J gene: TRBJ2-7; CDR3 DNA: TGTGCCAGCAGTGAAGGGACAGGGTCCTACGAGCAGTACTTC; CDR3 protein: CASSEGTGSYEQYF
clone size: -; V gene: TRBV6-1; D gene: -; J gene: TRBJ2-6; CDR3 DNA: TGTGCCAGCAGTGAACAGGGCTCTGGGGCCAACGTCCTGACTTTC; CDR3 protein: CASSEQGSGANVLTF
clone size: -; V gene: TRBV4-3; D gene: -; J gene: TRBJ2-1; CDR3 DNA: TGCGCCAGCAGCCAAACTGCAGGGAACAGGTACAATGAGCAGTTCTTC; CDR3 protein: CASSQTAGNRYNEQFF
clone size: -; V gene: TRBV18; D gene: -; J gene: TRBJ1-4; CDR3 DNA: TGTGCCAGCTCACTAGATACCCCTGAAAAACTGTTTTTT; CDR3 protein: CASSLDTPEKLFF
clone size: -; V gene: TRBV19; D gene: -; J gene: TRBJ1-5; CDR3 DNA: TGTGCCAGTAGTATACCAGGGGTCTTCAATCAGCCCCAGCATTTT; CDR3 protein: CASSIPGVFNQPQHF
clone size: -; V gene: TRBV29-1; D gene: TRBD2; J gene: TRBJ2-1; CDR3 DNA: TGCAGCGTTATGACTAGCGGGGCAGGGAATGAGCAGTTCTTC; CDR3 protein: CSVMTSGAGNEQFF
clone size: -; V gene: TRBV6-6; D gene: -; J gene: TRBJ2-7; CDR3 DNA: TGTGCCAGCAGCAGGGGAGCCGACTACGAGCAGTACTTC; CDR3 protein: CASSRGADYEQYF
clone size: -; V gene: TRBV19; D gene: TRBD1; J gene: TRBJ2-7; CDR3 DNA: TGTGCCAGTAGTGCCGGACAGGGGACCTACGAGCAGTACTTC; CDR3 protein: CASSAGQGTYEQYF
clone size: few; V gene: TRBV10-3; D gene: -; J gene: TRBJ1-5; CDR3 DNA: TGTGCCATCAGTGAGTCGCGAGAGAGCAATCAGCCCCAGCATTTT; CDR3 protein: CAISESRESNQPQHF
clone size: -; V gene: TRBV19; D gene: -; J gene: TRBJ1-2; CDR3 DNA: TGTGCCAGTAGTGTACAGGGCCGGGGCTACACCTTC; CDR3 protein: CASSVQGRGYTF
clone size: -; V gene: TRBV10-3; D gene: TRBD1; J gene: TRBJ1-6; CDR3 DNA: TGTGCCATCAGTGAGGGGACAGGCCTTAATTCACCCCTCCACTTT; CDR3 protein: CAISEGTGLNSPLHF
clone size: -; V gene: TRBV24-1; D gene: -; J gene: TRBJ1-2; CDR3 DNA: TGTGCCACCAGTGATTTGGACGGAGCGGGATTGGATGGCTACACCTTC; CDR3 protein: CATSDLDGAGLDGYTF
clone size: -; V gene: TRBV7-2; D gene: -; J gene: TRBJ2-1; CDR3 DNA: TGTGCCAGCAGCTTTAATTGGGACAAGGTCTACAATGAGCAGTTCTTC; CDR3 protein: CASSFNWDKVYNEQFF
clone size: -; V gene: TRBV27; D gene: -; J gene: TRBJ2-1; CDR3 DNA: TGTGCCAGCAGTTTATCGGAGGCAGGGGCCAATGAGCAGTTCTTC; CDR3 protein: CASSLSEAGANEQFF
clone size: -; V gene: TRBV20-1; D gene: TRBD1; J gene: TRBJ1-2; CDR3 DNA: TGCAGTGCTAGTAACCCTGGGACAGCTAACTATGGCTACACCTTC; CDR3 protein: CSASNPGTANYGYTF
clone size: -; V gene: TRBV9; D gene: TRBD2; J gene: TRBJ2-3; CDR3 DNA: TGTGCCAGCAGCCTCGGAGCGGGGGGGGGCACAGATACGCAGTATTTT; CDR3 protein: CASSLGAGGGTDTQYF
clone size: -; V gene: TRBV7-9; D gene: -; J gene: TRBJ1-2; CDR3 DNA: TGTGCCAGCAGCTTAGTACAGAAGTCTTATGGCTACACCTTC; CDR3 protein: CASSLVQKSYGYTF
clone size: once; V gene: TRBV4-1; D gene: -; J gene: TRBJ2-3; CDR3 DNA: TGCGCCAGCCGGGGGACAGATACGCAGTATTTT; CDR3 protein: CASRGTDTQYF
clone size: -; V gene: TRBV13; D gene: -; J gene: TRBJ1-1; CDR3 DNA: TGTGCCAGCAGCAAACGGTCGGTGAACACTGAAGCTTTCTTT; CDR3 protein: CASSKRSVNTEAFF
clone size: -; V gene: TRBV19; D gene: -; J gene: TRBJ2-7; CDR3 DNA: TGTGCCAGTAGTATAAGTGCCAGGAACTCCTACGAGCAGTACTTC; CDR3 protein: CASSISARNSYEQYF